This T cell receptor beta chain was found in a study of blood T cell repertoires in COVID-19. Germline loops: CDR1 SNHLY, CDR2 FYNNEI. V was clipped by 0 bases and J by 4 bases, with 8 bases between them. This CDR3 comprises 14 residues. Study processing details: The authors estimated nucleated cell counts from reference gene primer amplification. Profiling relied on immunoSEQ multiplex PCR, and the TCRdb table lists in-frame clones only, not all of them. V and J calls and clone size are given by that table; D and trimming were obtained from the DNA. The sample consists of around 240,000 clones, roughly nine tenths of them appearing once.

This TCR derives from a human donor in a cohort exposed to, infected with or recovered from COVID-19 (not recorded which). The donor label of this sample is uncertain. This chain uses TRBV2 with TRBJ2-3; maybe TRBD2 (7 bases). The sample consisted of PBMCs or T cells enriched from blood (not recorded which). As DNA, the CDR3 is TGTGCCAGCAGTGAAGCGGGGGGGCCAGATACGCAGTATTTT. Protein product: CASSEAGGPDTQYF.